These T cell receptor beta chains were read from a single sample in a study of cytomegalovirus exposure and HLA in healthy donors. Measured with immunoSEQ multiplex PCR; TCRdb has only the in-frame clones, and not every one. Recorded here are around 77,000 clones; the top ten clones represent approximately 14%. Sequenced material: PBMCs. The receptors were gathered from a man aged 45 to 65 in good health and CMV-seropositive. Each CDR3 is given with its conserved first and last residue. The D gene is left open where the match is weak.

CDR3: CASSSGSPGEQYF
DNA: TGTGCCAGCAGCTCCGGATCCCCGGGCGAGCAGTACTTC
length: 13
V: TRBV7-9
D: .
J: TRBJ2-7

CDR3: CASSTSGGYSSTDTQYF
DNA: TGTGCCTCCTCGACTAGCGGGGGGTATAGTAGCACAGATACGCAGTATTTT
length: 17
V: TRBV30
D: TRBD2
J: TRBJ2-3

CDR3: CASSPRNYNTEAFF
DNA: TGTGCCAGTAGTCCCCGGAACTATAACACTGAAGCTTTCTTT
length: 14
V: TRBV19
D: .
J: TRBJ1-1

CDR3: CASSERGFGSPLHF
DNA: TGTGCCAGCAGTGAACGGGGATTCGGGTCACCCCTCCACTTT
length: 14
V: TRBV2
D: .
J: TRBJ1-6

CDR3: CASSLRQGSNTEAFF
DNA: TGCGCCAGCAGCCTTCGACAGGGGTCGAACACTGAAGCTTTCTTT
length: 15
V: TRBV5-1
D: TRBD1
J: TRBJ1-1

CDR3: CASSFADSGNTIYF
DNA: TGCGCCAGCAGCTTCGCAGACTCTGGAAACACCATATATTTT
length: 14
V: TRBV5-1
D: .
J: TRBJ1-3

CDR3: CASSGFRDYSGNTIYF
DNA: TGCGCCAGCAGTGGATTCAGGGACTACTCTGGAAACACCATATATTTT
length: 16
V: TRBV10-2
D: .
J: TRBJ1-3

CDR3: CASSPDTGELFF
DNA: TGTGCCAGCAGCCCCGACACCGGGGAGCTGTTTTTT
length: 12
V: TRBV7-3
D: .
J: TRBJ2-2

CDR3: CARSKLEGLAVSTDTQYF
DNA: TGTGCTCGCAGCAAGTTGGAGGGTCTAGCGGTTAGCACAGATACGCAGTATTTT
length: 18
V: TRBV19
D: TRBD2
J: TRBJ2-3

CDR3: CASSVAQGNGEQYF
DNA: TGTGCCAGCAGCGTAGCACAGGGAAATGGCGAGCAGTACTTC
length: 14
V: TRBV9
D: .
J: TRBJ2-7

CDR3: CARSPDREVYGYTF
DNA: TGTGCCAGAAGCCCTGACAGGGAAGTTTATGGCTACACCTTC
length: 14
V: TRBV5-3
D: TRBD1
J: TRBJ1-2

CDR3: CDPSSSPISGQGTYEQYF
DNA: TGCGACCCCAGTTCGTCACCTATATCGGGACAGGGTACGTACGAGCAGTACTTC
length: 18
V: TRBV5-1
D: TRBD1
J: TRBJ2-7

CDR3: CASSRETHGYTF
DNA: TGTGCCAGCAGCCGGGAAACCCATGGCTACACCTTC
length: 12
V: TRBV13
D: .
J: TRBJ1-2

CDR3: CASSLSGVAGGSEQFF
DNA: TGCGCCAGCAGCCTCTCGGGAGTAGCGGGGGGCTCTGAGCAGTTCTTC
length: 16
V: TRBV4-1
D: TRBD2
J: TRBJ2-1

CDR3: CASSYSLVQPQHF
DNA: TGTGCCAGCAGTTACTCGTTAGTCCAGCCCCAGCATTTT
length: 13
V: TRBV6-5
D: .
J: TRBJ1-5

CDR3: CASSSGVLVGELFF
DNA: TGCGCCAGCAGCTCAGGGGTTCTTGTCGGGGAGCTGTTTTTT
length: 14
V: TRBV5-1
D: .
J: TRBJ2-2

CDR3: CARQGALSYEQYF
DNA: TGTGCCAGACAGGGGGCTCTGTCCTACGAGCAGTACTTC
length: 13
V: TRBV2
D: TRBD1
J: TRBJ2-7

CDR3: CASSPGVSGANVLTF
DNA: TGCGCCTCCTCCCCCGGTGTCTCTGGGGCCAACGTCCTGACTTTC
length: 15
V: TRBV5-1
D: .
J: TRBJ2-6

CDR3: CASSPEQYITDTQYF
DNA: TGTGCCAGCTCACCTGAACAGTACATCACAGATACGCAGTATTTT
length: 15
V: TRBV18
D: .
J: TRBJ2-3

CDR3: CASTPPGLAYEQYF
DNA: TGTGCCAGCACCCCCCCGGGACTAGCCTACGAGCAGTACTTC
length: 14
V: TRBV6-5
D: TRBD2
J: TRBJ2-7

CDR3: CASRLNTGGLAEAFF
DNA: TGTGCCAGCAGGTTGAACACAGGGGGCTTGGCTGAAGCTTTCTTT
length: 15
V: TRBV6-1
D: TRBD1
J: TRBJ1-1

CDR3: CASSEAVTGLYEQYF
DNA: TGTGCCAGCAGTGAAGCTGTGACAGGCCTCTACGAGCAGTACTTC
length: 15
V: TRBV6-1
D: .
J: TRBJ2-7